This paragraph covers one TCR beta chain sequence. V lost 4 bases and J lost 0; bases outside the gene matches: 8. This CDR3 has 18 amino acids. Germline V gives CDR1 MNHNS, CDR2 SASEGT. The source of the sample is a study of OX40 agonist ivuxolimab in advanced cancers. Sequencing used immunoSEQ multiplex PCR; TCRdb keeps in-frame clones, though not all of them. The data show tens of thousands of clones, 83% seen once. The sequence was obtained from an adult with an advanced solid tumor such as melanoma, head and neck, liver or kidney cancer. Sequencing used CD4+ or CD8+ T cells sorted from blood, obtained in a trial of the OX40 agonist ivuxolimab. The chain combines TRBV6-1 with TRBJ2-3; 12 nucleotides line up with TRBD2. The CDR3 here is CASSGLAGGRASTDTQYF. CDR3 in DNA: TGTGCCAGCAGTGGGCTAGCGGGGGGGCGAGCTAGCACAGATACGCAGTATTTT.